The 2 T cell receptor beta chains below come from one sample, sequenced in a study of vaccination and CD4 T cells after COVID-19. The Oncomine TCR Beta short-read assay was applied to DNA of cultured CD4+ T cells. TCRdb re-called the PCR reads through MiXCR, storing one row per CDR3 protein. The sample records some 15,000 distinct CDR3 sequences, roughly 21% being singletons. The antigens of these receptors remain unknown. Described treatment: roughly nine-day PBMC culture with coronavirus spike peptide pools or control peptides (ViraFEST assay). Sequenced input: cultured CD4+ T cells from blood. The receptors were gathered from a human donor with COVID-19.

This chain uses TRBV20-1 with TRBJ2-7, with 8 nucleotides matching TRBD1. J was trimmed by 9 bases and V by 2 bases; bases with no gene match: 15. CDR1 and CDR2 (germline): DFQATT, SNEGSKA (reference sequence). The CDR3 contains 15 residues. The CDR3 region is CSARPDHGTGQGQYF. The CDR3 DNA reads TGCAGTGCTAGACCGGACCACGGGACAGGACAAGGGCAGTACTTC.

The chain employs TRBV11-3 and TRBJ2-6; maybe TRBD2 (5 bases). Trimming pared 7 bases from V and 2 bases from J, leaving 12 bases between. The CDR3 length is 15 residues. Germline CDR1 is SGHNT and CDR2 is YENEEA. The CDR3 spells CASKEDATGANVLTF. The CDR3 DNA reads as TGTGCCAGCAAGGAGGACGCCACTGGGGCCAACGTCCTGACTTTC.